This T cell receptor beta chain derives from a study of blood T cell repertoires in COVID-19. Overall study: In each case, the material was cDNA or gDNA derived from T cells, B-cell-depleted T cells, or PBMCs.

The germline V gene encodes CDR1 KGHDR and CDR2 SFDVKD. The CDR3 consists of 14 residues. Trimming stripped 5 bases from V and 9 bases from J, with 13 bases between. The authors' processing: Quantification of nucleated cells was approximated via reference gene primer amplification. Produced via immunoSEQ multiplex PCR; TCRdb's table is partial and in-frame only. The DNA was the basis for D and trimming; V, J and clone size are from that table. Here the sample spans some 340,000 clones, 80% to 90% being singletons. The TCR was taken from a man younger than 40 with active or convalescent COVID-19. This chain links TRBV24-1 with TRBJ1-6; the D gene is possibly TRBD1 (6 bases). Sequencing input: peripheral blood. The CDR3, as DNA: TGTGCCACCAGTGCTACAGGGTCGGGTTCACCCCTCCACTTT. Protein: CATSATGSGSPLHF.